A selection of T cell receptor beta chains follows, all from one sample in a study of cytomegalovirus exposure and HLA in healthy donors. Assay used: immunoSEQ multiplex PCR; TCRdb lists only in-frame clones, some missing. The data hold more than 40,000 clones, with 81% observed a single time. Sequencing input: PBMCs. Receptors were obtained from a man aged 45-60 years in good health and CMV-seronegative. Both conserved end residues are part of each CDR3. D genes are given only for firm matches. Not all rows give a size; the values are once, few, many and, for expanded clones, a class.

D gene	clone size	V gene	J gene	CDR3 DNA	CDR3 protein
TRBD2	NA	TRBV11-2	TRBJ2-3	TGTGCCAGCAGCTTAGATTTGTCTAGCGGGAGGAATACGCAGTATTTT	CASSLDLSSGRNTQYF
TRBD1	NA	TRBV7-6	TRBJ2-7	TGTGCCAGCAGCCACGGACAGGAGACCTACGAGCAGTACTTC	CASSHGQETYEQYF
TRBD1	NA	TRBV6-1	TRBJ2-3	TGTGCCAGCCTGGACAGGGGGAAGACAGATACGCAGTATTTT	CASLDRGKTDTQYF
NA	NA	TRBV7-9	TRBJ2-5	TGTGCCAGCAGCTCGCCTGAGAGGGCCTGGGAGACCCAGTACTTC	CASSSPERAWETQYF
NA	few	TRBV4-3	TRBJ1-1	TGCGCCAGCAGCCAACCCCACCCCGGGGGGGGGACTGAAGCTTTCTTT	CASSQPHPGGGTEAFF
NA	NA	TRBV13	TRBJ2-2	TGTGCCAGCAGCCAGGCTGACAGGGAGGCGGGCACCGGGGAGCTGTTTTTT	CASSQADREAGTGELFF
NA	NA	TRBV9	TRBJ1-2	TGTGCCAGCAGCGTAGGTCCCAGGCATGGCTACACCTTC	CASSVGPRHGYTF
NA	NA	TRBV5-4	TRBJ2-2	TGTGCCAGCAGCTCCGGGACTCGAAACACCGGGGAGCTGTTTTTT	CASSSGTRNTGELFF
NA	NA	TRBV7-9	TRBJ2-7	TGTGCCAGCAGCCTAGGTAACTCCGGGGATTACGAGCAGTACTTC	CASSLGNSGDYEQYF
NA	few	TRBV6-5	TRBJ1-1	TGTGCCAGCAGTTTAGGGCTGGGGGGGAACACTGAAGCTTTCTTT	CASSLGLGGNTEAFF
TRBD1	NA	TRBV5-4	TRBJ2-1	TGTGCCAGCAGCGCGGGACAGGCCAGTTACAATGAGCAGTTCTTC	CASSAGQASYNEQFF
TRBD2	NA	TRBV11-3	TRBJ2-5	TGTGCCAGCAGCAGAGCGGGGGGCGGGACCCAGTACTTC	CASSRAGGGTQYF
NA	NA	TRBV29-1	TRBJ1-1	TGCAGCGCCCTGGGGGGGGGCACTGAAGCTTTCTTT	CSALGGGTEAFF
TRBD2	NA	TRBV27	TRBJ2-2	TGTGCCAGCACTAAGGGTAGCGGGAGCATCGGGGAGCTGTTTTTT	CASTKGSGSIGELFF
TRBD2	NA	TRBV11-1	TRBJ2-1	TGTGCCAGCAGCCCCGCCCGAGCGGGGCGGAATGAGCAGTTCTTC	CASSPARAGRNEQFF
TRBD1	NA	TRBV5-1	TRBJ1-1	TGCGCCAGCAGCTTTGGACAGGGGAACACTGAAGCTTTCTTT	CASSFGQGNTEAFF
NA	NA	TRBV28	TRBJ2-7	TGTGCCAGCAAAGACGGGGACTCCTACGAGCAGTACTTC	CASKDGDSYEQYF
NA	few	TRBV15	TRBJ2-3	TGTGCCACCAGCAAAGGTCGACAGGACTCCACAGATACGCAGTATTTT	CATSKGRQDSTDTQYF
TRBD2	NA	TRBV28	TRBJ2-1	TGTGCCACCCCCCCGGTTAGCGGGAGTAGAAATGAGCAGTTCTTC	CATPPVSGSRNEQFF
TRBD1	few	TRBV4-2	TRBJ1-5	TGTGCCAGCAGCCAGGTGACAGGGGCAGAAGTTCATCAGCCCCAGCATTTT	CASSQVTGAEVHQPQHF
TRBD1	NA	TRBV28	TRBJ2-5	TGTGCCAGCAGAACCGGGACAGGGGCTTTCGAGACCCAGTACTTC	CASRTGTGAFETQYF
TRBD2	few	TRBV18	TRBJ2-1	TGTGCCAGCTCACCAACCACTAGCGGGGGGGCCGGTGAGCAGTTCTTC	CASSPTTSGGAGEQFF